The next 6 T cell receptor beta chains were all read from a single sample in a study of CD8+CD57+ T cells in acquired aplastic anemia. Only patients with CD8+CD57+ cell expansion on flow cytometry were chosen for sequencing. The template for TCR beta VDJ and CDR3 sequence profiling was genomic DNA. TCRdb re-analysed the reads in MiXCR, keeping a single row per CDR3 protein. This table has 310,000 or so distinct CDR3 sequences, approximately 57% appearing once. The sample was sorted CD4+, CD8+, or CD8+CD57+ T cells (not recorded which) from PBMCs. The receptors derive from a human donor with aplastic anemia.

This clonotype appeared many times. The chain recombines TRBV7-9 with TRBJ2-4; no clear D gene. CDR3 length equals 12 residues. Germline values: CDR1 SEHNR, CDR2 FQNEAQ (reference sequence). Trimming stripped 2 bases from V and 6 bases from J, with 5 bases between. CDR3 DNA sequence: TGTGCCAGCAGCTTACCCTTAAACATTCAGTACTTC. Protein product: CASSLPLNIQYF.

V usage is TRBV20-1 and J usage is TRBJ2-5; D possibly corresponds to TRBD2 (6 bases). CDR3 length: 14 amino acids. Trimming pared 2 bases from V and 1 base from J, leaving 11 bases between. The germline gives CDR1 DFQATT, CDR2 SNEGSKA (reference sequence). The CDR3 nucleotides read TGCAGTGCTAGAAAACCGGGACTCCAAGAGACCCAGTACTTC. It is translated as CSARKPGLQETQYF.

This clonotype occurred many times. The chain joins TRBV19 to TRBJ2-5, with D possibly TRBD2 on 5 matching bases. The CDR3 spans 15 residues. V was trimmed by 4 bases and J by 2 bases, leaving 14 bases between them. Germline assignment: CDR1 LNHDA and CDR2 SQIVND (reference sequence). The CDR3 nucleotides are TGTGCCAGTAGTAGGTCGAGCGGAAGACAAGAGACCCAGTACTTC. Translation gives CASSRSSGRQETQYF.

This clonotype was counted ten times or more. The rearrangement links TRBV19 to TRBJ2-6, with 10 bases that match TRBD1. The CDR3 sequence is 18 residues long. The V gene's germline CDR1 is LNHDA and CDR2 SQIVND (reference sequence). The V gene end was trimmed by 3 bases and the J gene end by 2 bases; junction bases not matched to a gene: 7. The CDR3 sequence is CASSIRGQGGTGANVLTF. CDR3 nucleotide sequence: TGTGCCAGTAGTATCCGTGGACAGGGGGGAACTGGGGCCAACGTCCTGACTTTC.

This clonotype showed up just a few times. Given a much more abundant clone one base away, this may be a read error. This likely comes from a read error, as the CDR3 has no conserved phenylalanine or tryptophan at its end. This chain uses TRBV9 with TRBJ2-7; a weak D match, TRBD1 (6 bases). The germline V and J ends were trimmed by 2 bases and 2 bases, with 20 bases remaining between them. CDR1 and CDR2 from the germline V gene are SGDLS and YYNGEE. The CDR3 has 17 amino acids. The CDR3 nucleotides are TGTGCCAGCAGCGTGGTGACAGGTAAAAAGCCCCCCTACGAGCAGTACCTC. Translation: CASSVVTGKKPPYEQYL.

The rearrangement links TRBV6-4 to TRBJ2-2; D perhaps matches TRBD2 (6 bases). From germline, CDR1 is MRHNA and CDR2 SNTAGT. CDR3 length: 14 residues. Trimming removed 10 bases at V and 0 bases at J, with 12 bases between. The DNA of the CDR3 is TGTGCCACCCAAAGGGAGGCGAACACCGGGGAGCTGTTTTTT. It translates to CATQREANTGELFF.